Included here is one TCR beta chain sequence, with context. The target of this receptor is not known. Nothing much larger sits one base from this clone, and base qualities are not available. The sample belongs to a study of beta chain features in type 1 diabetes (dated by TCRdb to the late 2010s). In the study overall: Mean age, gender distribution, total cell number and subset yield were not different between patients and healthy donors. A total of about 110 million sorted cells were examined across all samples, and the number of cells per subset was strongly correlated with RNA yield. In the study, recently diagnosed type 1 diabetes patients and matched healthy donors were compared on the TCRB repertoires of their sorted circulating CD4+ T cell subsets. Whereas all 30 or so donors provided naive and central memory subsets, regulatory and stem cell-like memory subsets were isolated from just 8 patients and about 8 healthy donors. Here is what the overall study found, with its caveats: Because the HLA sub-analyses included only small numbers of individuals, any influence of HLA type on TCRB rearrangement was left unresolved. Naive, central memory and regulatory TCRB repertoires appeared to be more similar among patients than among healthy donors. Shorter templates might be favored by PCR, yet because patient and control samples were amplified and corrected together, any such skew would affect both groups equally. Because cDNA rather than genomic DNA was sequenced, highly expressing activated cells could have been over-represented, although no difference in activation and CD3 levels was found between groups. Patients with type 1 diabetes made fewer insertions and deleted more nucleotides at VDJ recombination sites, implying thymic rearrangement abnormalities. Type 1 diabetes patients showed a moderate but significant shortening of TCRB CDR3 length in all four CD4+ subsets.

The entire amount of isolated RNA was reverse transcribed using the High Capacity cDNA Reverse Transcription Kit, so the sequenced TCRB transcripts were expressed ones. Deep immunoSEQ sequencing was performed on naive, central memory and regulatory T cell samples, with an average of roughly 4 million total reads per sample. Sorted cells were lysed in RLT buffer and RNA was extracted with DNase-treated RNeasy Micro or Mini kits, depending on cell number. To prevent cross-contamination, every cell subset was processed on its own, while patient and healthy donor samples were processed together. TCRB sequences were amplified from cDNA with the immunoSEQ multiplex PCR, producing 87-bp fragments spanning the CDR3 region. Amplicons were sequenced on the Illumina HiSeq platform. From the authors' description of their analysis: Synthetic template baselines were used to correct PCR bias computationally, reads within Hamming distance 2 were collapsed together, and singletons that could not be merged were discarded. By aligning reads against IMGT, V, D and J genes, CDR3 length, and insertions or deletions at six rearrangement sites were assigned. Within each subset, clonotype counts were normalized to the number of sorted cells before true diversity and Gini coefficients were calculated with the tcR R package. Repertoire sharing was quantified using the overlap coefficient calculated on TCRB nucleotide sequences. Out-of-frame TCRB sequences from naive cells were analyzed as a proxy for the pre-selection repertoire. This is the immuneACCESS table as TCRdb keeps it, with only in-frame sequences that have V and J called. A part of the clones is gone; compared with another copy, unresolved V genes explain less than half, and the rest is unexplained. D and trimming were read from the DNA, whereas the V and J calls and clone size are those reported in that table. The sample data list roughly 370,000 clones, and around 14% of these were observed just once. The top ten clonotypes cover about 0.034% of the sample.

V is trimmed back by 2 bases and J by 6 bases, and the junction contains 3 bases that no gene match accounts for. Spanning cysteine to phenylalanine, the CDR3 consists of 14 amino acids. Kept here is only the CDR3 DNA, which spans 42 bases and is read in frame from base 1. Based on the germline V gene, the CDR1 and CDR2 sequences are SGDLS and YYNGEE. Each donor gave one peripheral blood draw, averaging approximately 0.11 L, which was collected into heparinised tubes. A BD FACSAria II and a panel including CD45RO, CCR7, CD25, CD127, CD95 and CD27 were used to sort naive, central memory, regulatory and stem cell-like memory CD4+ T cells. Every sorted population had a purity above 98%. PBMCs were isolated immediately by Lymphoprep density gradient centrifugation and stained directly without culture. To minimize batch effects, samples were stained and sorted in pairs, one healthy donor with one patient per experiment.

The chain links TRBV9 with TRBJ2-1, with 9 junctional bases fitting TRBD1. The specimen was naive CD4+ T cells from blood. In the paper's terms, the cell subset or site label means: true naive CD4+ T cells. This receptor was identified in a man under 40 in good health. The DNA sequence reads TGTGCCAGCAGCGTCCGGACAGGGGTCAATGAGCAGTTCTTC. Its protein reads: CASSVRTGVNEQFF.